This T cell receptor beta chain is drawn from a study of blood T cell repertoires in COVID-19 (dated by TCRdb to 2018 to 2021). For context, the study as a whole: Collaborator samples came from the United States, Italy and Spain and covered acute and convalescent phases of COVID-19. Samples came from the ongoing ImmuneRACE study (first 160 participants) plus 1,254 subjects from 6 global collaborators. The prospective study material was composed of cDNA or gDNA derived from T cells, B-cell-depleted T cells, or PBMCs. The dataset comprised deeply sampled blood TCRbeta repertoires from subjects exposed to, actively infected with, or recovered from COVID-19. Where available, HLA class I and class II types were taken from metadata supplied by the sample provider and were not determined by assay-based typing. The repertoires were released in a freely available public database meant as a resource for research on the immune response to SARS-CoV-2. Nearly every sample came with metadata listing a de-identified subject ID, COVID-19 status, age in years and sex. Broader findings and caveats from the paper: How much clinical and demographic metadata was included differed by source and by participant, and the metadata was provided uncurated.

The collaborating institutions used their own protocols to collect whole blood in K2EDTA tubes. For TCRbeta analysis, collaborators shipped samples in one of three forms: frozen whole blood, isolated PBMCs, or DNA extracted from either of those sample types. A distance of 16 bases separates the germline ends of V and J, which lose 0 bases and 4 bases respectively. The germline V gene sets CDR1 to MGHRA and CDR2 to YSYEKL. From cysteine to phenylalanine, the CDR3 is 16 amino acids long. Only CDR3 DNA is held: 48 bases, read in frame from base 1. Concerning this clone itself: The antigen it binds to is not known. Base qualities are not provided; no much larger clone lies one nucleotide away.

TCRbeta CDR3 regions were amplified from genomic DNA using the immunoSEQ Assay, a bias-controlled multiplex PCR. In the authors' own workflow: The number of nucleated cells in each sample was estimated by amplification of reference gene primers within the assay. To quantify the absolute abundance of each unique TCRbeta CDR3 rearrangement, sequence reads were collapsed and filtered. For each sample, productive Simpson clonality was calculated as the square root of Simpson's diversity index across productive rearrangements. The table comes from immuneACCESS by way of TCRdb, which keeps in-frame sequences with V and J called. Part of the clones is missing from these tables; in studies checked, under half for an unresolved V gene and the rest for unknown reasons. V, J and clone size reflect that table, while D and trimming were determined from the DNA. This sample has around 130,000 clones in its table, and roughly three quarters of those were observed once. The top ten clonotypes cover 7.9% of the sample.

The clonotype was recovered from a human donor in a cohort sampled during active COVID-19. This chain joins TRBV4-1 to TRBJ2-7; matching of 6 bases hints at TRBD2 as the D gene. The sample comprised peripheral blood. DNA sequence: TGCGCCAGCAGCCAAGATCCTGGGGAGGCTGGATACGAGCAGTACTTC. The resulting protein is CASSQDPGEAGYEQYF.